Below, one TCR beta chain is given with its context. The antigen it binds to is not known. No base quality values were provided; no much bigger clone lies one nucleotide off. Taken with the paper, the label for treatment or condition translates to: allogeneic hematopoietic cell transplantation with graft depleted of TCRalphabeta T cells and CD19 B cells. The children who served as transplant recipients had been given grafts of TCRalphabeta/CD19-depleted allogeneic hematopoietic cells. The sample originates from a study of T-cell reconstitution after alpha-beta-depleted transplantation in children listed by TCRdb under 2016. The study in broad terms: T-cell immune reconstitution after TCRalphabeta/CD19-depleted allogeneic hematopoietic cell transplantation in children was quantitatively tracked in the study by means of TCR repertoire profiling. Overall study outcomes, separate from this receptor: About two months after transplant, the apparently early recovery of alphabetaT-cell counts reportedly depended on just several hundred clones that had expanded rapidly and came from non-depleted graft cells. In some patients, the high TCRbeta diversity seen at day 60 was put down to recipient T cells and intrathymic progenitors that had survived conditioning. The frequencies of hyperexpanded clones fell over the following months, and after one year, T-cell counts and TCRbeta diversity were mostly attributed to newly produced T cells.

Library method: PCR. TCRdb lists the instrument as Illumina HiSeq 2500. To normalize quantification of the TCRbeta repertoire, the TCR libraries were built with molecular barcoding that relied on unique molecular identifiers. TCRdb reran the public reads through fastp at Q25 and MiXCR, keeping productive beta chains. One record per CDR3 amino acid sequence lists the most common genes and DNA. The sample table lists 330,000 or so distinct CDR3 sequences, 6.5% to 9% of them with a count of one. Around 9.8% of the sample is held by the ten biggest clonotypes. The junction carries 18 bases between V and J, which are trimmed by 6 bases and 0 bases respectively. CDR1 and CDR2 are drawn from the germline V gene (reference sequence): DFQATT, SNEGSKA. The CDR3 starts with the cysteine, ends with the phenylalanine, and has 16 residues. Only the CDR3 portion is preserved as DNA: 48 bases, with reading frame beginning at the first base.

Material: peripheral blood, obtained 360 days after TCRalphabeta/CD19-depleted stem cell transplant. This TCR was sampled from a female patient aged 2-15 years who had a stem cell transplant for Fanconi anemia, so the T cells may come from the graft donor. The chain links TRBV20-1 with TRBJ2-1; TRBD2 is possibly the D segment (6 matching bases). The CDR3 reads CSALGPAGSSYNEQFF. The DNA reads as follows: TGCAGTGCCCTAGGGCCCGCGGGGAGCTCCTACAATGAGCAGTTCTTC.